Reported below is one T cell receptor beta chain. Antigen specificity is unknown. This record comes from a study of cytomegalovirus exposure and HLA in healthy donors. Study observations and caveats: Some V segments could not be told apart, so they were left out, TRBV6-2 and TRBV6-3 among them.

Donors counted as nominally healthy when sampled, yet unrecorded immune exposures were likely. This CDR3 comprises 18 residues. 13 Jbeta primers and 60 Vbeta primers were used for the PCR. Clones were sequenced by immunoSEQ multiplex PCR, and TCRdb holds only the in-frame ones, with some missing. The table has about 130,000 clones, roughly four fifths seen once. The J gene is TRBJ2-4, the V gene TRBV21-1; the table's D call, TRBD1, was not checked against the DNA. TRBV21-1 is a known pseudogene. The clonotype was recovered from a girl aged 2-9 years in good health and CMV-seronegative. What was sequenced was PBMCs. The CDR3: CASSITPRDRVSKNIQYF. The CDR3 DNA follows: TGTGCCAGCAGCATCACTCCGAGAGACAGGGTTTCCAAAAACATTCAGTACTTC.